These 21 T cell receptor beta chains share one sample of origin, sequenced in a study of blood T cell repertoires in COVID-19. Clones were read by immunoSEQ multiplex PCR, and TCRdb kept only the in-frame ones, dropping some. The sample shows about 190,000 clones, approximately 79% of them seen only once. Sequencing used peripheral blood. Receptor source: a man aged 50 or older who had recovered from COVID-19.

The chain links TRBV18 to TRBJ2-5; D not resolved. V gave up 6 bases and J gave up 5 bases, with 13 bases separating them. This CDR3 comprises 13 residues. Germline V CDR1 and CDR2: KGHSH, LQKENI. CDR3 coding DNA: TGTGCCAGCTCCCCCCGAGAGGAGGAGACCCAGTACTTC. Translated, it gives CASSPREEETQYF.

J is TRBJ2-1 and V is TRBV24-1; TRBD2 matches 7 bases. The CDR3 sequence is 15 residues long. The V gene end was trimmed by 4 bases and the J gene end by 3 bases; junction bases not matched to a gene: 5. Germline lookup yields CDR1 KGHDR and CDR2 SFDVKD. The CDR3 DNA sequence: TGTGCCACCAGTGACTCCCGGGACTACTACAATGAGCAGTTCTTC. This translates into CATSDSRDYYNEQFF.

This chain connects TRBV5-4 to TRBJ2-1; 10 nucleotides match TRBD2. The CDR3 sequence is 17 residues long. With V trimmed by 0 bases and J by 0 bases, 3 bases remained unmatched. CDR1 SGHNT and CDR2 YYREEE come from the germline V gene (reference sequence). The CDR3 protein is CASSLAPSGSSYNEQFF. DNA of the CDR3: TGTGCCAGCAGCTTGGCGCCTAGCGGGAGCTCCTACAATGAGCAGTTCTTC.

The chain uses TRBV4-3 and TRBJ1-6, with D possibly matching TRBD1 (5 bases). The germline V gene has CDR1 LGHNA and CDR2 YSLEER. Trimming pared 2 bases from V and 0 bases from J, leaving 14 bases between. This CDR3 region has 18 residues. The CDR3: CASSQLGGGSSYNSPLHF. The CDR3 nucleotides read TGCGCCAGCAGCCAACTTGGGGGGGGGAGCTCCTATAATTCACCCCTCCACTTT.

The chain carries TRBV11-2 and TRBJ1-1; D may be TRBD1 (6 bases). V lost 1 base and J 1 base, leaving 10 bases between the germline ends. The CDR3 is 15 residues long. Germline V CDR1 and CDR2: SGHAT, FQNNGV. CDR3: CASSLVGGRNTEAFF. In DNA, the CDR3 is TGTGCCAGCAGCTTAGTTGGGGGCAGGAACACTGAAGCTTTCTTT.

The chain carries TRBV19 and TRBJ2-5; a possible D gene is TRBD1 (7 bases). V was trimmed by 5 bases and J by 7 bases, leaving 14 bases between them. This CDR3 region has 13 residues. Germline assignment: CDR1 LNHDA and CDR2 SQIVND (reference sequence). This CDR3 reads CASSSRQGGTQYF. The DNA of the CDR3 is TGTGCCAGTAGTTCCAGACAGGGAGGGACCCAGTACTTC.

This chain joins TRBV27 and TRBJ2-3, with D perhaps TRBD1 (5 bases). Germline V CDR1 and CDR2: MNHEY, SMNVEV (reference sequence). The CDR3 runs 14 residues. V lost 3 bases to trimming and J lost 1 base, with 8 bases between them. For the CDR3, the DNA is TGTGCCAGCAGTTTGCTAGGGGGCACAGATACGCAGTATTTT. Translated, it gives CASSLLGGTDTQYF.

This sequence joins TRBV28 and TRBJ2-2, with 7 bases lining up with TRBD2. The length of the CDR3 is 16 residues. CDR1 is MDHEN, CDR2 SYDVKM, per germline. V trimming: 2 bases; J trimming: 1 base; junction bases outside the gene matches: 4. CDR3 residues: CASSLELAKNTGELFF. DNA of the CDR3: TGTGCCAGCAGTTTAGAACTAGCGAAGAACACCGGGGAGCTGTTTTTT.

The chain uses TRBV28 and TRBJ1-2; D is unclear. In germline, CDR1 is MDHEN, CDR2 SYDVKM. Trimming stripped 7 bases from V and 4 bases from J, with 16 bases between. The CDR3 has 14 residues. CDR3 amino acids: CASISPGLSYGYTF. CDR3 nucleotides: TGTGCCAGCATTTCACCGGGATTGAGCTATGGCTACACCTTC.

This clone was detected ten times or more. CDR3 amino acids: CASSDGVWGGIETQYF. DNA for the CDR3: TGTGCCAGCAGTGATGGCGTCTGGGGAGGAATAGAGACCCAGTACTTC. J is TRBJ2-5 and V is TRBV2; the D gene is possibly TRBD2 (6 bases). Looked up from germline, CDR1 is SNHLY and CDR2 is FYNNEI. The CDR3 spans 16 residues. The germline V and J ends were trimmed by 3 bases and 4 bases, with 18 bases remaining between them.

V usage is TRBV7-2 and J usage is TRBJ1-2, with D perhaps TRBD1 (6 bases). The ends were cut back, 5 bases at V and 8 bases at J, with 15 bases in the middle. In germline, CDR1 is SGHTA, CDR2 FQGNSA. The CDR3 spans 13 residues. CDR3 nucleotide sequence: TGTGCCAGCAGCCTGACAGGATTGGGCGGCTACACCTTC. Its protein is CASSLTGLGGYTF. The whole variable domain, filled in from reference TRBV7-2 and TRBJ1-2, reads GAGVSQSPSNKVTEKGKDVELRCDPISGHTALYWYRQSLGQGLEFLIYFQGNSAPDKSGLPSDRFSAERTGGSVSTLTIQRTQQEDSAVYLCASSLTGLGGYTFGSGTRLTVV.

The V gene is TRBV7-6, the J gene TRBJ2-1, with 12 bases lining up with TRBD2. The CDR3 length is 17 residues. The trim removed 0 bases at V and 8 bases at J, leaving 8 bases unmatched. Germline CDR1 is SGHVS and CDR2 is FNYEAQ. CDR3 nucleotides: TGTGCCAGCAGCTTAGCGCCCGGACTAGCGGGAAACGATGAGCAGTTCTTC. Protein sequence: CASSLAPGLAGNDEQFF.

CDR3 sequence reads: CATSDGTALHAFF. The CDR3 DNA sequence: TGTGCCACCAGTGACGGGACAGCCCTCCACGCTTTCTTT. The V gene is TRBV24-1, the J gene TRBJ1-1; 7 bases map to TRBD1. Unmatched junction bases numbered 9, after V lost 4 bases and J lost 11 bases. In germline, CDR1 is KGHDR, CDR2 SFDVKD. This CDR3 spans 13 amino acids.

This chain connects TRBV5-4 to TRBJ2-2, with D possibly TRBD2 on 6 matching bases. This CDR3 comprises 16 residues. Trimming pared 4 bases from V and 4 bases from J, leaving 17 bases between. The V gene's germline CDR1 is SGHNT and CDR2 YYREEE (reference sequence). The CDR3 DNA reads as TGTGCCAGCAGCCCGGACCTTTCGCGGGGCACCGGGGAGCTGTTTTTT. Translating gives CASSPDLSRGTGELFF.

The genes are TRBV5-4 and TRBJ2-7; the match to TRBD2 covers 14 bases. Germline-derived CDR1 and CDR2 are SGHNT and YYREEE (reference sequence). After removal of 3 bases from V and 5 bases from J, the junction contained 1 base not matched to a gene. The length of the CDR3 is 14 residues. The CDR3 bases are TGTGCCAGCAGCTGGGGACTAGCGGGAGACGAGCAGTACTTC. It yields the protein CASSWGLAGDEQYF.

The chain carries TRBV30 and TRBJ2-7, with TRBD2 matching 7 bases. CDR1 is GTSNPN and CDR2 is SVGIG in the germline V gene (reference sequence). This CDR3 is built from 15 residues. Trimming cost V 0 bases and J 5 bases; bases outside gene matches: 10. CDR3 residues: CAWSVRAGDPHEQYF. CDR3 in DNA: TGTGCCTGGAGTGTGAGGGCGGGAGATCCCCACGAGCAGTACTTC.

The rearrangement joins TRBV9 to TRBJ2-5; 7 bases line up with TRBD2. This CDR3 is 15 amino acids long. Germline V gene data show CDR1 as SGDLS and CDR2 as YYNGEE. Trimming at V came to 0 bases and at J to 1 base, leaving 3 bases not matched to a gene. CDR3 sequence reads: CASSVGIAGQETQYF. In DNA, the CDR3 is TGTGCCAGCAGCGTAGGGATAGCGGGCCAAGAGACCCAGTACTTC.

The rearrangement links TRBV12-3 or TRBV12-4 to TRBJ1-5, with D unclear. The CDR3 runs to 10 residues. V dropped 5 bases and J dropped 6 bases, with 2 bases sitting between them. This chain's CDR3 is CASSRQPQHF. The DNA for the CDR3 is TGTGCCAGCAGTCGTCAGCCCCAGCATTTT.

The genes are TRBV3-1 (or the pseudogene TRBV3-2) and TRBJ1-4; the D is unclear. Germline CDR1 and CDR2: LGHDT and YNNKEL (reference sequence). Deletions cut 1 base from V and 3 bases from J, with 27 bases between. This CDR3 contains 21 residues. Here the CDR3 reads CASSQVLQRRGDRGANEKLFF. In nucleotides, the CDR3 is TGTGCCAGCAGCCAAGTCTTGCAGAGGCGAGGCGATCGCGGGGCTAATGAAAAACTGTTTTTT.

The V gene is TRBV4-1, the J gene TRBJ2-7; 7 positions match TRBD2. Germline lookup yields CDR1 MGHRA and CDR2 YSYEKL. The CDR3 runs to 16 residues. The trim removed 1 base at V and 4 bases at J, leaving 10 bases unmatched. The CDR3 protein is CASSQGRGSTPYEQYF. The CDR3 DNA follows: TGCGCCAGCAGCCAAGGACGCGGGAGTACCCCTTACGAGCAGTACTTC.

The V call is TRBV7-3, the J call TRBJ2-7, with a weak D call TRBD1 (5 bases). Trimming took off 3 bases at V and 6 bases at J, with 15 bases between the two ends. CDR3 size: 14 residues. Looked up from germline, CDR1 is SGHTA and CDR2 is FQGTGA. The CDR3 loop is CASSFQGSVSEQYF. Here the CDR3 DNA reads TGTGCCAGCAGCTTCCAGGGATCAGTCAGCGAGCAGTACTTC.